The clone carrying this T cell receptor (beta chain) was counted only a few times. The antigen remains unidentified. The data originate from a study of T-cell reconstitution after alpha-beta-depleted transplantation in children. General study findings and limits: One year post-transplant, T-cell counts and diversity were largely derived from T cells produced anew.

Researchers prepared the TCRbeta library using unique molecular identifiers, the study reports. TCRdb re-called the PCR reads through MiXCR, storing one row per CDR3 protein. The data contain 530,000 or so distinct CDR3 sequences, 25% to 30% of them singletons. Source: PBMCs, taken before TCRalphabeta/CD19-depleted stem cell transplant. This sequence originates from a boy under two years old with Wiskott-Aldrich syndrome, due to receive a stem cell transplant.

CDR3: CSASLPVPVAGGATDTQYF. CDR3 DNA: TGCAGTGCTAGCTTACCTGTCCCCGTAGCGGGAGGCGCCACAGATACGCAGTATTTT. The rearrangement links TRBV20-1 to TRBJ2-3; the match to TRBD2 covers 10 bases. From germline, CDR1 is DFQATT and CDR2 SNEGSKA (reference sequence). J gave up 2 bases and V 3 bases, and 17 bases lay outside the gene matches. The CDR3 has 19 residues.